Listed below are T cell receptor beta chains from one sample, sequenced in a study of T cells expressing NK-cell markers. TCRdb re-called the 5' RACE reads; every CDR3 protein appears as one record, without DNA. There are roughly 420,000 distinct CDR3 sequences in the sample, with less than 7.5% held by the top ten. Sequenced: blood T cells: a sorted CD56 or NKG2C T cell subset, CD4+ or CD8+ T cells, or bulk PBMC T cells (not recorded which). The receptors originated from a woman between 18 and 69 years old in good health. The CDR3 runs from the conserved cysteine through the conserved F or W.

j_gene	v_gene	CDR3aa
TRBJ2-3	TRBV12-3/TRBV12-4	CASTLFGTSGGEGGTDTQHF
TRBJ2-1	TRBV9	CASAGMGGPRVNEQFF
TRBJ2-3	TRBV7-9	CASSHLRVDSRDTQYF
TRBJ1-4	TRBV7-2	CASSLLGGEKLFF
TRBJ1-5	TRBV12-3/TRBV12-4	CASSRPGTGGYKPQHF
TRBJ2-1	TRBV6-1	CASSEVAEQFF
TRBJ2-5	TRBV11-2	CASSLGRPEETQYF
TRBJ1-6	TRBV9	CASSVAGSYNSPLHF
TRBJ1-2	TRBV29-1	CSAGGTLEEGTF
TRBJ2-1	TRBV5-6	CASSLASGGYTYNEQFF
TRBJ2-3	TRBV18	CASSPQGLTDTQYF
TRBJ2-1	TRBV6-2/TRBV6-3	CASSPLWREDNEQFF
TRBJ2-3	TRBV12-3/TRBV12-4	CASSSGLAGEMVADTQYF
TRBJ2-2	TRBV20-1	CSAYSDRTGELFF
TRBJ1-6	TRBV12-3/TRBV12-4	CASRETGLGNSPLHF
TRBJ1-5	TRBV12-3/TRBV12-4	CASKALSVNQPQHF
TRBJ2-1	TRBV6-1	CASSDRLAEGYNEQFF
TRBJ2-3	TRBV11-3	CASSLDPGGTQYF
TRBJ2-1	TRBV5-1	CASSITPGLAGYNEQFF
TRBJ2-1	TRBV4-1	CASSNVSYNEQFF
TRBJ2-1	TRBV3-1	CASGGSPYNEQFF
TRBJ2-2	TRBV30	CAGHSSGSSTGELFF
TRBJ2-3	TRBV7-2	CASSLSLGSTDTQYF
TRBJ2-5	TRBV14	CASSPYGSRETQYF
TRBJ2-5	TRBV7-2	CASSLGPGGETQYF
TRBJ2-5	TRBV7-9	CASSFISVETQYF
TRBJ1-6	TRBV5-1	CASSLNTNSPLHF
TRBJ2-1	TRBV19	CASTTGPIYNEQFF